The 22 T cell receptor beta chains listed next were all sequenced from one sample in a study of blood T cells in healthy people across ages. Then a second PCR, running about 6 to 12 cycles, was carried out with a sample-barcoded 5' primer and a J-beta primer mix. One entry per CDR3 protein results from TCRdb running MiXCR on the 5' RACE reads. The sample records roughly 700,000 distinct CDR3 sequences, over 45% being singletons. Material for sequencing was blood. The receptors come from a woman aged 55-75 years in good health.

V is TRBV15 and J is TRBJ2-5, with TRBD1 identical over 7 bases. The CDR3 has 15 amino acids. After removal of 3 bases from V and 2 bases from J, the junction contained 6 bases not matched to a gene. CDR1 LNHNV and CDR2 YYDKDF come from the germline V gene (reference sequence). CDR3 amino acids: CATSRTDRVQETQYF. The CDR3 DNA is TGTGCCACCAGCAGGACTGACAGGGTACAAGAGACCCAGTACTTC. Complete variable domain (other parts from reference TRBV15 and TRBJ2-5): DAMVIQNPRYQVTQFGKPVTLSCSQTLNHNVMYWYQQKSSQAPKLLFHYYDKDFNNEADTPDNFQSRRPNTSFCFLDIRSPGLGDTAMYLCATSRTDRVQETQYFGPGTRLLVL.

The gene calls are TRBV27 and TRBJ2-3; D is undetermined. This CDR3 is built from 15 residues. Trimming removed 2 bases from V and 1 base from J, with 10 bases in between. Germline assignment: CDR1 MNHEY and CDR2 SMNVEV (reference sequence). The CDR3 reads CASSLGPYGTDTQYF. Here the CDR3 DNA reads TGTGCCAGCAGTTTAGGTCCATATGGCACAGATACGCAGTATTTT.

The chain recombines TRBV7-2 with TRBJ2-6, with D tentatively TRBD1 (5 bases). The V end lost 2 bases, the J end lost 3 bases, and 8 bases lay between the germline ends. Germline lookup yields CDR1 SGHTA and CDR2 FQGNSA. The CDR3 is 15 amino acids. The CDR3 loop is CASSLLRDGANVLTF. CDR3 nucleotides: TGTGCCAGCAGCTTACTCAGGGATGGGGCCAACGTCCTGACTTTC.

CDR3 loop: CSARTGSNNSPLHF. The CDR3 DNA reads TGCAGCGCCCGGACAGGATCAAATAATTCACCCCTCCACTTT. The chain links TRBV29-1 to TRBJ1-6, with TRBD1 identical over 7 bases. Germline V gene data show CDR1 as SQVTM and CDR2 as ANQGSEA. The CDR3 is made up of 14 amino acids. Trimming at V came to 7 bases and at J to 5 bases, leaving 8 bases not matched to a gene.

This rearrangement joins TRBV6-6 to TRBJ1-1, with D possibly being TRBD1 (5 bases). Germline CDR1 MNHNY, CDR2 SVGAGI (reference sequence). Trimming removed 7 bases from V and 1 base from J, with 13 bases in between. The CDR3 has 14 residues. The CDR3 sequence is CASIWGGRNTEAFF. The DNA for the CDR3 is TGTGCCAGCATCTGGGGGGGGAGGAACACTGAAGCTTTCTTT.

This clonotype came up many times. The V and J genes are TRBV12-3 or TRBV12-4 and TRBJ1-1, with a weak D call TRBD1 (6 bases). The ends were cut back, 6 bases at V and 0 bases at J, with 11 bases in the middle. This CDR3 has 14 residues. CDR3 sequence reads: CASSLGQMNTEAFF. The CDR3 DNA is TGTGCCAGCAGCCTCGGACAGATGAACACTGAAGCTTTCTTT.

V is TRBV20-1 and J is TRBJ2-7, with D tentatively TRBD2 (5 bases). The CDR3 has 13 residues. The V gene's germline CDR1 is DFQATT and CDR2 SNEGSKA (reference sequence). V was trimmed by 8 bases and J by 0 bases, leaving 14 bases between them. The CDR3 loop is CSSSGSSSYEQYF. Written as DNA, the CDR3 is TGCAGTTCCTCGGGGTCGAGCTCCTACGAGCAGTACTTC.

This clonotype was picked up a small number of times. The rearrangement uses TRBV25-1 and TRBJ2-5; D assignment may be TRBD1 or TRBD2 (5 bases each). CDR1 is MGHDK, CDR2 SYGVNS, per germline. V shed 3 bases and J shed 2 bases, with 10 bases lying between them. This CDR3 has 14 amino acids. The CDR3 DNA reads as TGTGCCAGCAGTGACCAGCGGACACAAGAGACCCAGTACTTC. It codes for CASSDQRTQETQYF.

The chain is built from TRBV20-1 and TRBJ2-1, with D perhaps TRBD2 (5 bases). V was cut by 5 bases and J by 3 bases, with 8 bases left in between. In germline, CDR1 is DFQATT, CDR2 SNEGSKA (reference sequence). CDR3 length equals 12 residues. CDR3 DNA: TGCAGTGCTGGGAGTTTCTACAATGAGCAGTTCTTC. It specifies CSAGSFYNEQFF.

The chain employs TRBV7-3 and TRBJ2-3, with D perhaps assigned TRBD1 or TRBD2 (6 bases each). Germline-derived CDR1 and CDR2 are SGHTA and FQGTGA. This CDR3 has 14 amino acids. V gave up 3 bases and J gave up 9 bases, with 16 bases separating them. The CDR3 DNA reads as TGTGCCAGCAGCTTTATGGGGGGCACGGAGACGCAGTATTTT. Its protein product is CASSFMGGTETQYF. Full variable domain (missing parts from reference TRBV7-3 and TRBJ2-3): GAGVSQTPSNKVTEKGKYVELRCDPISGHTALYWYRQSLGQGPEFLIYFQGTGAADDSGLPNDRFFAVRPEGSVSTLKIQRTERGDSAVYLCASSFMGGTETQYFGPGTRLTVL.

To note about this clonotype: Likely a read error: the CDR3 ends without its conserved phenylalanine or tryptophan. V gene TRBV29-1 combines with J gene TRBJ2-1; 7 bases are shared with TRBD1. Germline CDR1 reads SQVTM; CDR2 reads ANQGSEA. There are 12 residues in the CDR3. Trimming cost V 4 bases and J 12 bases; bases outside gene matches: 9. This chain's CDR3 is CSVVLVWDRQFY. DNA of the CDR3: TGCAGCGTTGTACTAGTCTGGGACAGGCAGTTCTAC.

This clonotype was picked up many times. The CDR3 protein is CASSLYADRGSSELFF. For the CDR3, the DNA is TGTGCCAGCAGCTTATATGCCGACAGGGGTTCATCTGAACTGTTTTTT. The chain recombines TRBV7-2 with TRBJ1-4, with 8 bases aligning to TRBD1. Trimming at V came to 2 bases and at J to 12 bases, leaving 14 bases not matched to a gene. Germline loops: CDR1 SGHTA, CDR2 FQGNSA. The CDR3 extends over 16 amino acids.

This clonotype has more than one count but fewer than ten. The chain recombines TRBV20-1 with TRBJ2-5; no definite D call. Germline V gives CDR1 DFQATT, CDR2 SNEGSKA (reference sequence). The CDR3 runs 10 residues. Deletions cut 3 bases from V and 5 bases from J, with 4 bases between. The CDR3 nucleotides are TGCAGTGCTAGCTCCGAGACCCAGTACTTC. The encoded protein is CSASSETQYF.

The sample holds many counts of this clonotype. The chain employs TRBV7-8 and TRBJ2-1; D gene unclear. The length of the CDR3 is 18 residues. The V end lost 3 bases, the J end lost 0 bases, and 18 bases lay between the germline ends. Germline CDR1 and CDR2: SGHVS and FQNEAQ. The CDR3 DNA reads TGTGCCAGCAGCTTGGTGGGGTCGCCCGACCACTCCTACAATGAGCAGTTCTTC. Its translation is CASSLVGSPDHSYNEQFF. The whole variable domain, remainder taken from reference TRBV7-8 and TRBJ2-1, is GAGVSQSPRYKVAKRGQDVALRCDPISGHVSLFWYQQALGQGPEFLTYFQNEAQLDKSGLPSDRFFAERPEGSVSTLKIQRTQQEDSAVYLCASSLVGSPDHSYNEQFFGPGTRLTVL.

This clonotype was detected many times. This sequence joins TRBV7-2 and TRBJ2-1, with D perhaps matching TRBD2 (6 bases). CDR3 length: 12 amino acids. From germline, CDR1 is SGHTA and CDR2 FQGNSA. The ends were cut back, 4 bases at V and 9 bases at J, with 10 bases in the middle. In DNA, the CDR3 is TGTGCCAGCAGCTCTCGACTAGTTGAGCAGTTCTTC. This gives the protein CASSSRLVEQFF.

This clonotype was observed a single time. This chain links TRBV12-3 or TRBV12-4 with TRBJ1-1; 9 bases align to TRBD1. V shed 1 base, J shed 5 bases, and the junction held 5 bases outside the gene matches. The CDR3 loop spans 15 amino acids. As DNA, the CDR3 is TGTGCCAGCAGTTTAGACCGGGACAGGGTAACTGAAGCTTTCTTT. Translated: CASSLDRDRVTEAFF.

The chain joins TRBV7-3 to TRBJ2-3, with TRBD2 matching 7 bases. The J segment lost 1 base and the V segment lost 1 base, leaving 2 bases of the junction unmatched. Germline V gene sequence: CDR1 SGHTA, CDR2 FQGTGA. This CDR3 is 15 amino acids long. The chain's CDR3 is CASSLMAGGTDTQYF. The CDR3 DNA is TGTGCCAGCAGCTTAATGGCGGGGGGCACAGATACGCAGTATTTT.

This clonotype has just a few counts. V usage is TRBV28 and J usage is TRBJ2-5; D uncertain. The CDR3 loop spans 16 amino acids. V lost 3 bases and J lost 5, with 19 bases in between. Germline CDR1 MDHEN, CDR2 SYDVKM. This chain's CDR3 is CASSFSPRAFRETQYF. The CDR3 DNA reads as TGTGCCAGCAGTTTTAGTCCTAGGGCTTTTCGGGAGACCCAGTACTTC. The variable domain in full, with the rest retrieved from reference TRBV28 and TRBJ2-5, is DVKVTQSSRYLVKRTGEKVFLECVQDMDHENMFWYRQDPGLGLRLIYFSYDVKMKEKGDIPEGYSVSREKKERFSLILESASTNQTSMYLCASSFSPRAFRETQYFGPGTRLLVL.

This clonotype was seen only a few times. J is TRBJ2-1 and V is TRBV7-2; 10 positions agree with TRBD2. From germline, CDR1 is SGHTA and CDR2 FQGNSA. Trimming took 5 bases from V and 9 from J; bases not matched to a gene: 13. The CDR3 has 16 residues. Here the CDR3 DNA reads TGTGCCAGCAGCACCCGCGGGGGGCTAGCGGGAGCTGAGCAGTTCTTC. This sequence encodes CASSTRGGLAGAEQFF.

The rearrangement links TRBV4-1 to TRBJ2-1; 9 bases align to TRBD2. The CDR3 spans 15 residues. Trimming at V came to 8 bases and at J to 7 bases, leaving 12 bases not matched to a gene. Germline assignment: CDR1 MGHRA and CDR2 YSYEKL. This CDR3 is CASSRVAGVQNEQFF. CDR3 nucleotides: TGCGCCAGCTCGCGTGTAGCGGGAGTTCAGAATGAGCAGTTCTTC.

In nucleotides, the CDR3 is TGTGCCAGCAGCCGGGGTAGCGGGGGCAATGAGCAGTTCTTC. It encodes CASSRGSGGNEQFF. The chain combines TRBV7-9 with TRBJ2-1; 9 bases map to TRBD2. Germline lookup yields CDR1 SEHNR and CDR2 FQNEAQ (reference sequence). V was pared by 5 bases and J by 6 bases, with 5 bases of the junction left unmatched. CDR3 length: 14 amino acids.

This clonotype was seen a single time. The chain links TRBV7-2 to TRBJ1-2; 10 bases line up with TRBD1. J lost 3 bases, V lost 4 bases, and 5 bases had no gene match. The CDR3 is made up of 15 amino acids. Germline values: CDR1 SGHTA, CDR2 FQGNSA. This CDR3 reads CASSYDRGRYYGYTF. The CDR3 bases are TGTGCCAGCAGCTATGACAGGGGGCGCTACTATGGCTACACCTTC.